This T cell receptor (beta chain) was sequenced in a study of blood T cell repertoires in COVID-19. Background on the study: The origin of the acute and convalescent COVID-19 samples was the United States, Italy and Spain. The analysed material was cDNA or gDNA that came from T cells, B-cell-depleted T cells, or PBMCs.

The length of the CDR3 is 15 residues. CDR1 is SGHRS and CDR2 is YFSETQ in the germline V gene. V was clipped by 4 bases and J by 4 bases; unmatched bases: 10. Original data processing: Cell counts per sample came from amplifying reference gene primers. Method: immunoSEQ multiplex PCR; TCRdb's copy keeps in-frame clones and lacks some. That table is the source of V, J and clone size, and D and trimming were worked out from the DNA. The sample has some 75,000 clones; around 89% are singletons. The rearrangement links TRBV5-1 to TRBJ1-1, with 7 bases aligning to TRBD1. Source material: peripheral blood. The sequence was collected from a man in his fifties or sixties with acute or convalescent COVID-19. The CDR3 DNA is TGCGCCAGCAGCGTACAGGGGTCGGGGAGCACTGAAGCTTTCTTT. Translated: CASSVQGSGSTEAFF.